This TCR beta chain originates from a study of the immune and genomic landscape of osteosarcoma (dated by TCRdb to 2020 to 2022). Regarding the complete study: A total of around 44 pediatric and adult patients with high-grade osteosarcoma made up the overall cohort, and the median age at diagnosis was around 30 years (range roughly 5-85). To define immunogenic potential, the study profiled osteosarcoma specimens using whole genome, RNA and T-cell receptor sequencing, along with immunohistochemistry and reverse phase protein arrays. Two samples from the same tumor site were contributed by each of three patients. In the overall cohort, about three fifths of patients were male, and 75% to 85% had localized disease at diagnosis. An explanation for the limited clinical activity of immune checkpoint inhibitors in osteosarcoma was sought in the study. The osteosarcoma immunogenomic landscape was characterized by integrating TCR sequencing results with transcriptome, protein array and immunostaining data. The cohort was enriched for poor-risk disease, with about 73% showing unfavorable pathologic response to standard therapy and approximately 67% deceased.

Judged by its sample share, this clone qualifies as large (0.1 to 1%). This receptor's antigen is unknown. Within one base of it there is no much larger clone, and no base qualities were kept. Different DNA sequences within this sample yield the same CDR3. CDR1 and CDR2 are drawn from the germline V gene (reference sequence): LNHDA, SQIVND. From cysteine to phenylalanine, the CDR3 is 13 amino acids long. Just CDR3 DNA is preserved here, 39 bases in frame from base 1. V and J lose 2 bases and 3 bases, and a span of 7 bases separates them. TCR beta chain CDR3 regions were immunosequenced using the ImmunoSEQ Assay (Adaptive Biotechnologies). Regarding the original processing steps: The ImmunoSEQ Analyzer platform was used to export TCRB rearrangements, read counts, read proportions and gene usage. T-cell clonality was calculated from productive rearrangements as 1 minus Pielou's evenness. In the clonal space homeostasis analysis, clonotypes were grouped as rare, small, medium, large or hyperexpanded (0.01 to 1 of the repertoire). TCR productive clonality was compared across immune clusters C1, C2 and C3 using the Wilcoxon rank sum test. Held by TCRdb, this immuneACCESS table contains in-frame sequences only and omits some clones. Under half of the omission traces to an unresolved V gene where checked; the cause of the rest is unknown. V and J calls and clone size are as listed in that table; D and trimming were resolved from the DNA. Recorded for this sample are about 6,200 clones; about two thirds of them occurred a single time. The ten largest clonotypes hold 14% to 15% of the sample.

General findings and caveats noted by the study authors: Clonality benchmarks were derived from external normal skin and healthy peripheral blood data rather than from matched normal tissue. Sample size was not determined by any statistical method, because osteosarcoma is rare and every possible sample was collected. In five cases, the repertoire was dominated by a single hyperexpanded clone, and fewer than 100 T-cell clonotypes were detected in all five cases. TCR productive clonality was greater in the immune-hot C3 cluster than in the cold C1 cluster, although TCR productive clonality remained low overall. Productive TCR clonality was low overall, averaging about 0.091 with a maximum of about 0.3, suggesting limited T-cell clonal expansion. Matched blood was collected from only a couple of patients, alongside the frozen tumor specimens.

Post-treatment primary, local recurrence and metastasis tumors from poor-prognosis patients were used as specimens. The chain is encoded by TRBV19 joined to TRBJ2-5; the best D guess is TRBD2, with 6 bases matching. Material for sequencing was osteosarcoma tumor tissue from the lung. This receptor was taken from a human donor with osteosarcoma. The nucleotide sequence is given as TGTGCCAGTAGTATATCGGGGGAAGAGACCCAGTACTTC. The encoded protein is CASSISGEETQYF.